This T cell receptor beta chain was observed in a study of cytomegalovirus exposure and HLA in healthy donors. Remarks on this clone: What it binds is not known.

The study ran its PCR with 60 Vbeta and 13 Jbeta primers. The repertoire was sequenced with immunoSEQ multiplex PCR; TCRdb's copy has only in-frame clones and lacks some. This table holds about 88,000 clones. Study-level findings and limits: CMV antigen specificity was confirmed in vitro for a few CMV-associated chains. Overall, approximately 150 TCR beta chains were annotated as cytomegalovirus-associated. Donor immune exposure was known only as CMV serostatus.

CDR3 length: 16 amino acids. Germline-derived CDR1 and CDR2 are LGHNA and YSLEER. Trimming pared 0 bases from V and 4 bases from J, leaving 13 bases between. Sequencing was done on a sample of PBMCs. The chain has TRBV4-3 and TRBJ2-4; D is possibly TRBD1 (6 bases). This clonotype was sampled from a girl aged 10-17 years in good health and CMV-seropositive. CDR3 bases: TGCGCCAGCAGCCAAGATTATGGCAGGGGAAAAAACATTCAGTACTTC. Translation: CASSQDYGRGKNIQYF.